This T cell receptor (beta chain) was found in a study of cytomegalovirus exposure and HLA in healthy donors. At the level of the study: Out of roughly 170 million T cells, an earlier analysis found over 90 million unique TCR beta sequences in total.

For this clone: Antigen: not known.

Primers: 60 Vbeta forward and 13 Jbeta reverse. Clones were sequenced by immunoSEQ multiplex PCR, and TCRdb holds only the in-frame ones, with some missing. Of around 150,000 clones listed, 82% are singletons. Study observations and caveats: Later on, a genetic analysis was performed. It linked a missense variant in DCLRE1C with V- and J-gene trimming of TCR beta.

Sampled while nominally healthy, donors likely had unrecorded immune exposures. This TCR was sampled from a man aged 45-65 years in good health and CMV-seropositive. Material: PBMCs.

The CDR3 DNA reads as TGTGCCAGCAGCTTGGAGGGAGGGCGCAATCAGCCCCAGCATTTT. Translated, it gives CASSLEGGRNQPQHF. This chain uses TRBV5-8 with TRBJ1-5; D uncertain. This CDR3 spans 15 amino acids. V was clipped by 0 bases and J by 2 bases, with 9 bases between them. CDR1 SGHTS and CDR2 YDEGEE come from the germline V gene.